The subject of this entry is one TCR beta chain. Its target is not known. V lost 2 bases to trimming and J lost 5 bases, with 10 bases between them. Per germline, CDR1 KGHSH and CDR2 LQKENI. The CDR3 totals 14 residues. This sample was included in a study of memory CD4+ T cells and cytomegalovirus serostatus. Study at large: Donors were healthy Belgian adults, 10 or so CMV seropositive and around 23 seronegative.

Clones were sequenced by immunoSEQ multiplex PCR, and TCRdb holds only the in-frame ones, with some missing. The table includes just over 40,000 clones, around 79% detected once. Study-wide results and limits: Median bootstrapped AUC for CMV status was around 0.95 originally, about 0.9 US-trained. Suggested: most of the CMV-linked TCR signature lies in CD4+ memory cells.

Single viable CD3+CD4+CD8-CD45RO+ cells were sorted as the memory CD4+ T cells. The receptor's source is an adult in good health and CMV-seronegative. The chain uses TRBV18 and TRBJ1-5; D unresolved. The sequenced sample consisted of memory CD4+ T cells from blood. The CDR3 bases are TGTGCCAGCTCACCAGATGGGAGGGATCAGCCCCAGCATTTT. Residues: CASSPDGRDQPQHF. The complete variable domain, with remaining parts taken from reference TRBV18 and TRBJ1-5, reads NAGVMQNPRHLVRRRGQEARLRCSPMKGHSHVYWYRQLPEEGLKFMVYLQKENIIDESGMPKERFSAEFPKEGPSILRIQQVVRGDSAAYFCASSPDGRDQPQHFGDGTRLSIL.